This T cell receptor beta chain was documented in a study of blood T cell repertoires in COVID-19. This CDR3 comprises 14 residues. Germline CDR1 SGHNT, CDR2 YENEEA. The J segment lost 6 bases and the V segment lost 5 bases, leaving 7 bases of the junction unmatched. Here immunoSEQ multiplex PCR was the method, and the copy in TCRdb shows in-frame clones only, minus some. Among 200,000 or so clones, 65% to 85% were seen once, and the ten largest hold about 7%. This sequence joins TRBV11-3 and TRBJ2-1, with 7 bases identical to TRBD1. Sequences were obtained from PBMCs or T cells enriched from blood (not recorded which). This TCR was sampled from a woman aged 40-49 years with acute COVID-19. CDR3 sequence reads: CASSTRTGGNEQFF. The CDR3 region has the DNA TGTGCCAGCAGCACTAGGACAGGCGGCAATGAGCAGTTCTTC.